A single sample is the source of the 31 T cell receptor beta chains below, sequenced in a study of vaccination effects on CD4 cells after COVID-19. These receptors have no identified antigens. Clones were read by immunoSEQ multiplex PCR, and TCRdb kept only the in-frame ones, dropping some. The data contain fewer than 15,000 clones, just under 75% of them singletons. Peptide-pool stimulation followed by sequencing identified expanded antigen-specific CD4+ clonotypes in the ViraFEST assay. Cells that had been cultured for less than eleven days were the source of isolated CD4+ T cells. Their SARS-CoV-2 infection, verified by PCR, occurred between March and December 2020. Every participant took two doses of the BNT162b2 or mRNA-1273 vaccine. The specimen comprised CD4+ T cells from PBMCs cultured with HCoV-NL63 spike peptides, sampled after COVID-19 vaccination. These TCRs come from a human donor who had a prior SARS-CoV-2 infection.

The V and J genes are TRBV2 and TRBJ1-6; D is uncertain. CDR3 size: 14 residues. The germline CDR1 and CDR2 sequences are SNHLY and FYNNEI. Trimming stripped 0 bases from V and 10 bases from J, with 10 bases between. The CDR3 reads CASSEAAGISPLHF. The CDR3 bases are TGTGCCAGCAGTGAAGCTGCAGGAATATCACCCCTCCACTTT.

This clone was detected only once. The J gene is TRBJ1-4, the V gene TRBV15, with 9 bases that match TRBD1. The CDR3 runs to 18 residues. Germline values: CDR1 LNHNV, CDR2 YYDKDF (reference sequence). V shed 0 bases, J shed 3 bases, and the junction held 8 bases outside the gene matches. CDR3 residues: CATSRDRWYRGPNEKLFF. In DNA form, the CDR3 reads TGTGCCACCAGCAGAGATCGTTGGTACAGGGGGCCTAATGAAAAACTGTTTTTT.

The V call is TRBV5-1, the J call TRBJ2-3, with D maybe TRBD2 (6 bases). The CDR3 length is 14 residues. Trimming removed 9 bases at V and 4 bases at J, with 18 bases between. The germline CDR1 and CDR2 sequences are SGHRS and YFSETQ. CDR3 loop: CATKMDGTSDTQYF. CDR3 DNA: TGCGCCACAAAAATGGACGGGACTTCAGATACGCAGTATTTT.

The table lists this clone with a count of one. As DNA, the CDR3 is TGTGCCAGCAGCAATCTCTACAATGAGCAGTTCTTC. Translating it yields CASSNLYNEQFF. The chain recombines TRBV7-2 with TRBJ2-1; D is undetermined. CDR3 size: 12 residues. Deletions cut 5 bases from V and 3 bases from J, with 5 bases between. Looked up from germline, CDR1 is SGHTA and CDR2 is FQGNSA.

The chain employs TRBV7-2 and TRBJ2-3; no definite D call. This CDR3 spans 13 amino acids. The V end lost 3 bases, the J end lost 5 bases, and 9 bases lay between the germline ends. CDR1 and CDR2 (germline): SGHTA, FQGNSA. The CDR3 DNA is TGTGCCAGCAGCTTTGCGCGTCGAGATACGCAGTATTTT. Protein: CASSFARRDTQYF. Variable domain in full (rest from reference TRBV7-2 and TRBJ2-3): GAGVSQSPSNKVTEKGKDVELRCDPISGHTALYWYRQSLGQGLEFLIYFQGNSAPDKSGLPSDRFSAERTGGSVSTLTIQRTQQEDSAVYLCASSFARRDTQYFGPGTRLTVL.

V is TRBV11-2 and J is TRBJ2-5, with D possibly matching TRBD2 (6 bases). CDR1 SGHAT and CDR2 FQNNGV come from the germline V gene. This CDR3 has 14 residues. Trimming removed 5 bases at V and 7 bases at J, with 17 bases between. The CDR3 DNA follows: TGTGCCAGCAGCGGACTACGCGGGATCGGGACCCAGTACTTC. Its translation is CASSGLRGIGTQYF. Looking up the rest from reference TRBV11-2 and TRBJ2-5 gives the full variable domain: EAGVAQSPRYKIIEKRQSVAFWCNPISGHATLYWYQQILGQGPKLLIQFQNNGVVDDSQLPKDRFSAERLKGVDSTLKIQPAKLEDSAVYLCASSGLRGIGTQYFGPGTRLLVL.

The chain uses TRBV2 and TRBJ2-5; no definite D call. The CDR3 loop spans 13 amino acids. The ends were cut back, 5 bases at V and 4 bases at J, with 11 bases in the middle. In germline, CDR1 is SNHLY, CDR2 FYNNEI. CDR3 loop: CASSLNVGETQYF. The CDR3 DNA follows: TGTGCCAGCAGTCTTAATGTGGGAGAGACCCAGTACTTC.

This rearrangement joins TRBV5-1 to TRBJ2-5; 9 bases align to TRBD2. The junction had 11 bases not matched to a gene; V was cut back by 0 bases and J by 5 bases. The CDR3 consists of 17 residues. The germline gives CDR1 SGHRS, CDR2 YFSETQ. The CDR3 reads CASSLGAGGNYWETQYF. The CDR3 bases are TGCGCCAGCAGCTTGGGCGCGGGAGGGAATTATTGGGAGACCCAGTACTTC.

The chain recombines TRBV3-1 (or the pseudogene TRBV3-2) with TRBJ1-1; D unresolved. This CDR3 is 13 amino acids long. V was shortened by 1 base and J by 4 bases, with 7 bases between the two germline ends. Germline CDR1 LGHDT, CDR2 YNNKEL (reference sequence). CDR3 sequence (DNA): TGTGCCAGCAGCCAAGGGGTTGCCACTGAAGCTTTCTTT. Its protein is CASSQGVATEAFF.

This chain joins TRBV2 and TRBJ2-5; D remains unclear. The germline CDR1 and CDR2 sequences are SNHLY and FYNNEI. The CDR3 spans 13 residues. V dropped 6 bases and J dropped 1 base, with 9 bases sitting between them. The CDR3 is CASRRLRQETQYF. The CDR3 DNA is TGTGCCAGCAGGAGACTGCGCCAAGAGACCCAGTACTTC.

This sequence joins TRBV10-3 and TRBJ2-3, with 12 bases aligning to TRBD2. J lost 2 bases, V lost 7 bases, and 10 bases had no gene match. This CDR3 comprises 17 residues. In germline, CDR1 is ENHRY, CDR2 SYGVKD. CDR3 residues: CAITPTSGGLNTDTQYF. The DNA of the CDR3 is TGTGCCATCACCCCGACTAGCGGGGGCTTGAACACAGATACGCAGTATTTT.

The CDR3 region has the DNA TGTGCCAGTAGTATAGATCAGGGCCCCGTAGGTCTGGCTTTCTTT. As protein: CASSIDQGPVGLAFF. The gene calls are TRBV19 and TRBJ1-1; maybe TRBD1 (5 bases). The CDR3 loop spans 15 amino acids. Trimming shortened V by 0 bases and J by 11 bases, and 19 bases separated the two germline ends. Germline CDR1 and CDR2: LNHDA and SQIVND (reference sequence).

The chain recombines TRBV10-1 with TRBJ2-7, with TRBD1 identical over 8 bases. This CDR3 region has 17 residues. Trimming removed 3 bases from V and 3 bases from J; junction bases left unmatched: 13. Germline CDR1 and CDR2: WNHNN and SYGVQD (reference sequence). The CDR3 loop reads CASSEWTGRQRFYEQYF. In DNA, the CDR3 is TGCGCCAGCAGTGAATGGACAGGGAGGCAGAGATTCTACGAGCAGTACTTC.

The rearrangement joins TRBV5-1 to TRBJ2-7; 7 nucleotides align to TRBD2. The CDR3 extends over 15 amino acids. V shed 5 bases, J shed 4 bases, and the junction held 12 bases outside the gene matches. Looked up from germline, CDR1 is SGHRS and CDR2 is YFSETQ. The CDR3 coding sequence is TGCGCCAGCAGGGTGCTGGCGGGAGAGGAGTACGAGCAGTACTTC. Translated: CASRVLAGEEYEQYF.

This clone was seen a handful of times. The chain couples TRBV20-1 to TRBJ2-3; D unresolved. This CDR3 contains 11 residues. CDR1 and CDR2 from the germline V gene are DFQATT and SNEGSKA (reference sequence). The CDR3 sequence: CSQRAGDTQYF. CDR3 coding DNA: TGCAGCCAACGTGCCGGGGATACGCAGTATTTT.

The rearrangement uses TRBV29-1 and TRBJ1-2, with 9 bases fitting TRBD1. The ends lost 4 bases at V and 5 bases at J; junction bases unmatched: 5. The CDR3 runs 13 residues. CDR1 is SQVTM and CDR2 is ANQGSEA in the germline V gene. This CDR3 is CSVVTGTGYGYTF. The CDR3, as DNA: TGCAGCGTTGTTACGGGGACAGGGTATGGCTACACCTTC.

This clone turned up a few times. CDR3 loop: CASSYPSGRTKNIQYF. The CDR3 coding sequence is TGTGCCAGCAGTTACCCTAGCGGGCGAACCAAAAACATTCAGTACTTC. This chain connects TRBV6-2 or TRBV6-3 to TRBJ2-4, with 8 positions matching TRBD2. The germline CDR1 and CDR2 sequences are MNHEY and SVGEGT. The CDR3 consists of 16 residues. V was pared by 2 bases and J by 2 bases, with 5 bases of the junction left unmatched.

This clone came up a few times. V usage is TRBV7-8 and J usage is TRBJ2-2, with D hard to call. The CDR3 spans 16 residues. Germline V gene data show CDR1 as SGHVS and CDR2 as FQNEAQ. V lost 5 bases, J lost 3 bases, and 16 bases lay in between. CDR3: CASSLSSSRYTGELFF. CDR3 sequence (DNA): TGTGCCAGCAGCCTCTCTAGTTCTAGGTACACCGGGGAGCTGTTTTTT.

The V and J genes are TRBV5-4 and TRBJ2-3; 10 nucleotides match TRBD1. The trim removed 3 bases at V and 6 bases at J, leaving 10 bases unmatched. CDR3 length: 16 residues. Germline V gene lookup returns CDR1 SGHNT and CDR2 YYREEE (reference sequence). In nucleotides, the CDR3 is TGTGCCAGCAGCTGGGGAACCGGGACAGGGGACGATACGCAGTATTTT. Amino acid sequence: CASSWGTGTGDDTQYF. The variable domain in full, completed from reference TRBV5-4 and TRBJ2-3, reads ETGVTQSPTHLIKTRGQQVTLRCSSQSGHNTVSWYQQALGQGPQFIFQYYREEENGRGNFPPRFSGLQFPNYSSELNVNALELDDSALYLCASSWGTGTGDDTQYFGPGTRLTVL.

The chain couples TRBV6-2 or TRBV6-3 to TRBJ2-1, with 11 bases fitting TRBD2. The CDR3 contains 16 residues. Germline assignment: CDR1 MNHEY and CDR2 SVGEGT. J lost 12 bases, V lost 5 bases, and 15 bases had no gene match. In DNA form, the CDR3 reads TGTGCCAGCAGTCTAGGTAGCGGGAGGGCCCAATTAGGGCAGTTCTTC. Translating gives CASSLGSGRAQLGQFF.

The chain carries TRBV7-9 and TRBJ2-3, with a weak D call TRBD2 (6 bases). CDR1 and CDR2 from the germline V gene are SEHNR and FQNEAQ (reference sequence). The CDR3 loop spans 14 amino acids. V gave up 5 bases and J gave up 2 bases, with 11 bases separating them. CDR3 sequence reads: CASSGGALTDTQYF. CDR3 DNA sequence: TGTGCCAGCAGCGGCGGGGCCCTCACAGATACGCAGTATTTT.

This chain uses TRBV6-5 with TRBJ1-1; D not resolved. This CDR3 contains 16 residues. Trimming left V 0 bases short and J 2 bases short, with 13 bases between. Germline V gene lookup returns CDR1 MNHEY and CDR2 SVGAGI. The CDR3 loop is CASSYSVPRVNTEAFF. DNA of the CDR3: TGTGCCAGCAGTTACTCGGTTCCGAGGGTTAACACTGAAGCTTTCTTT.

The V call is TRBV7-9, the J call TRBJ2-1; 9 bases line up with TRBD2. Germline-derived CDR1 and CDR2 are SEHNR and FQNEAQ (reference sequence). The CDR3 is 15 amino acids. J gave up 8 bases and V 7 bases, and 12 bases lay outside the gene matches. In DNA form, the CDR3 reads TGTGCCAGCAATTCGAGGGGTAGCGGGAGCTATGAGCAGTTCTTC. This translates into CASNSRGSGSYEQFF.

CDR3 sequence reads: CASSPELRQGIPDTQYF. In DNA, the CDR3 is TGTGCCAGCAGCCCCGAGCTCCGACAGGGAATTCCAGATACGCAGTATTTT. The rearrangement links TRBV4-2 to TRBJ2-3, with 7 bases that match TRBD1. The CDR3 totals 17 residues. The V gene end was trimmed by 4 bases and the J gene end by 4 bases; junction bases not matched to a gene: 14. The germline gives CDR1 LGHNA, CDR2 YNFKEQ.

This clone was observed once. The chain recombines TRBV7-9 with TRBJ1-4, with D perhaps TRBD1 (5 bases). From germline, CDR1 is SEHNR and CDR2 FQNEAQ (reference sequence). V was trimmed by 5 bases and J by 2 bases, leaving 9 bases between them. This CDR3 is 14 amino acids long. DNA for the CDR3: TGTGCCAGCAGCCTCCGACAGACTAATGAAAAACTGTTTTTT. It encodes CASSLRQTNEKLFF.

This clone was detected a few times. The chain couples TRBV5-1 to TRBJ2-1; tentatively, D is TRBD2 (5 bases). Germline V gene lookup returns CDR1 SGHRS and CDR2 YFSETQ. Trimming shortened V by 9 bases and J by 0 bases, and 10 bases separated the two germline ends. CDR3 length equals 13 residues. For the CDR3, the DNA is TGCGCCAACCGAACTAGCTCCTACAATGAGCAGTTCTTC. Protein product: CANRTSSYNEQFF.

This clone was recorded once. This chain links TRBV9 with TRBJ2-1, with TRBD1 matching 7 bases. Trimming cost V 5 bases and J 8 bases; bases outside gene matches: 16. In germline, CDR1 is SGDLS, CDR2 YYNGEE. The CDR3 runs to 16 residues. The CDR3 loop is CASSRFPGQIGDEQFF. The DNA of the CDR3 is TGTGCCAGCAGTAGATTTCCGGGACAGATTGGCGATGAGCAGTTCTTC.

A single count supports this clone. The V gene is TRBV15, the J gene TRBJ2-3; 8 nucleotides align to TRBD1. Per germline, CDR1 LNHNV and CDR2 YYDKDF (reference sequence). V was pared by 5 bases and J by 4 bases, with 8 bases of the junction left unmatched. The CDR3 is made up of 15 amino acids. The CDR3 nucleotides read TGTGCCACCAGCGGGACAGGAGTAAGCGCAGATACGCAGTATTTT. It encodes CATSGTGVSADTQYF.

V is TRBV18 and J is TRBJ2-2; TRBD1 matches at 12 bases. The germline V gene has CDR1 KGHSH and CDR2 LQKENI. CDR3 size: 16 residues. V was clipped by 4 bases and J by 4 bases; unmatched bases: 4. The CDR3 sequence is CASSRPGQGATGELFF. The CDR3 nucleotides are TGTGCCAGCTCACGCCCGGGACAGGGGGCCACCGGGGAGCTGTTTTTT.

The gene calls are TRBV11-3 and TRBJ2-2; 9 nucleotides line up with TRBD2. The CDR3 runs to 15 residues. V lost 4 bases to trimming and J lost 5 bases; unmatched junction nucleotides: 5. Germline CDR1 and CDR2: SGHNT and YENEEA. The DNA for the CDR3 is TGTGCCAGCAGCTCCCGGACTAGCGCTACCGGGGAGCTGTTTTTT. Protein product: CASSSRTSATGELFF.

J is TRBJ2-5 and V is TRBV6-5; the D is unclear. V lost 8 bases to trimming and J lost 5 bases, with 12 bases between them. The germline gives CDR1 MNHEY, CDR2 SVGAGI. CDR3 length equals 12 residues. The CDR3 is CASGRERETQYF. In DNA form, the CDR3 reads TGTGCCAGCGGAAGGGAACGGGAGACCCAGTACTTC.